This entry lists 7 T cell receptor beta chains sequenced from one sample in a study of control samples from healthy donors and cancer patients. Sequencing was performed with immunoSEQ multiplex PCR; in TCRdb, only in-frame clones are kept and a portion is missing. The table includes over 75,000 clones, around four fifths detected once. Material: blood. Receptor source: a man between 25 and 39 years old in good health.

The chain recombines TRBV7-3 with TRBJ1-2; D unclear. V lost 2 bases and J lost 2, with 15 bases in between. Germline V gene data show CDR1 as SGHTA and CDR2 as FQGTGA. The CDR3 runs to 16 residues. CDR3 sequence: CASSLWYSTGNYGYTF. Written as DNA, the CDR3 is TGTGCCAGCAGCTTATGGTATTCAACTGGAAACTATGGCTACACCTTC.

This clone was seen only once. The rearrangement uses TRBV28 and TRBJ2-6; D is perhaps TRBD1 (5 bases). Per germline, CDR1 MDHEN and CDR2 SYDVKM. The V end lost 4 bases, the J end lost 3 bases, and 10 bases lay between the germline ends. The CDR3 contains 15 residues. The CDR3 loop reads CASSSQGSGANVLTF. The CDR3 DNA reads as TGTGCCAGCAGTTCCCAGGGAAGTGGGGCCAACGTCCTGACTTTC.

Here the CDR3 reads CASSIQGQNSYNEQFF. CDR3 bases: TGTGCCAGCAGTATCCAGGGACAGAACTCCTACAATGAGCAGTTCTTC. The chain couples TRBV9 to TRBJ2-1, with TRBD1 identical over 7 bases. Losses at the gene ends were 5 bases for V and 0 bases for J; bases not matched to a gene: 8. The CDR3 is 16 residues long. Germline lookup yields CDR1 SGDLS and CDR2 YYNGEE.

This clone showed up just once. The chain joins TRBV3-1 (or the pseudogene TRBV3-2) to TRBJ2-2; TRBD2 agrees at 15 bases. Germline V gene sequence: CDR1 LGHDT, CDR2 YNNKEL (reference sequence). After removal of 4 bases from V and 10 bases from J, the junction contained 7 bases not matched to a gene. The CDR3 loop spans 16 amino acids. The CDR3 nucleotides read TGTGCCAGCAGCCTCGGACTAGCGGGGGGGCCTGTGGAGCTGTTTTTT. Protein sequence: CASSLGLAGGPVELFF.

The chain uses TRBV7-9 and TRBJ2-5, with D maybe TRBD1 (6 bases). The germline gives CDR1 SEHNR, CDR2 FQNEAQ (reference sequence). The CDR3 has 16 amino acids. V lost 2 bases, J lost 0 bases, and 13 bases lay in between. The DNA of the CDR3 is TGTGCCAGCAGCTTAAGTCAGGGGACGTACCAAGAGACCCAGTACTTC. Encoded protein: CASSLSQGTYQETQYF.

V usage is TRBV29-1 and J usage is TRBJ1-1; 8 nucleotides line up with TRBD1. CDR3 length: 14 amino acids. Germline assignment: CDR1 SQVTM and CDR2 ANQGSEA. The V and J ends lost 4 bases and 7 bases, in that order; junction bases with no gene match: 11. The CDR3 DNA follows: TGCAGCGTTGCTAACAGGGGGGAGTTTAGTGAAGCTTTCTTT. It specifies CSVANRGEFSEAFF.

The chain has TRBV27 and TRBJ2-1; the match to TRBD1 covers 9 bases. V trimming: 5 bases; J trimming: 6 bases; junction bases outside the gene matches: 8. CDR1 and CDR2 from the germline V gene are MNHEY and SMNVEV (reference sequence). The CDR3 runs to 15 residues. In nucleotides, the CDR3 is TGTGCCAGCAGTCGGGACAGGGCTTTGTTCAATGAGCAGTTCTTC. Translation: CASSRDRALFNEQFF.